This T cell receptor beta chain is from a study of cytomegalovirus exposure and HLA in healthy donors. About the study: The roughly 120 million unique TCR beta sequences, from 150 million to 200 million T cells, were found by an earlier analysis. Study-wide results and caveats: Altogether, 150 to 200 TCR beta chains were recorded as cytomegalovirus-associated. Among the CMV-associated chains, three were confirmed in vitro as specific for CMV antigens. Later genetic work tied a missense DCLRE1C variant to beta-chain V and J trimming.

60 Vbeta and 13 Jbeta primers were used in PCR. The table came from immunoSEQ multiplex PCR; TCRdb's copy has only in-frame clones and leaves some out. This sample has about 150,000 clones, with 80% found just once. The CDR3 has 14 residues. With 3 bases clipped from V and 5 bases from J, the junction kept 5 bases outside the gene matches. Germline V gene lookup returns CDR1 LNHDA and CDR2 SQIVND (reference sequence). Comment on this clone: Its cognate antigen is unknown.

The TCR comes from a woman between 40 and 50 years old in good health and CMV-seropositive. V and J are TRBV19 and TRBJ1-2; 8 nucleotides agree with TRBD1. The sequenced sample consisted of PBMCs. CDR3 sequence reads: CASSINGQGYGYTF. CDR3 in DNA: TGTGCCAGTAGTATTAATGGACAGGGTTATGGCTACACCTTC.